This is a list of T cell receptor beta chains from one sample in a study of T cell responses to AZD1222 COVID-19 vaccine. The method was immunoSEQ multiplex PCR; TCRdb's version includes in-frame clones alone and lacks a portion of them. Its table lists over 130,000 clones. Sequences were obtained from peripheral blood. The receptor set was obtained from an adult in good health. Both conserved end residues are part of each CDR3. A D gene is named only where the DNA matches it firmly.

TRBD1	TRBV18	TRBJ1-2	TGTGCCAGCTCACCCGACAGGGGGCCAGGATTCGGACGCTATGGCTACACCTTC	CASSPDRGPGFGRYGYTF
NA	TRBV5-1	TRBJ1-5	TGCGCCAGCAGCTTGTACCCCAATCAGCCCCAGCATTTT	CASSLYPNQPQHF
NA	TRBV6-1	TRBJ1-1	TGTGCCAGCATCCCAAGGGGTTTTTTAGCAGCTTTCTTT	CASIPRGFLAAFF
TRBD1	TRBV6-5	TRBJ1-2	TGTGCCAGCAGTTGGACAGGGAATGGCTACACCTTC	CASSWTGNGYTF
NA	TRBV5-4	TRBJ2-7	TGTGCCAGCAGCCCAACACCCCGGACGGACGAGCAGTACTTC	CASSPTPRTDEQYF
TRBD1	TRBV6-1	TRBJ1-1	TGTGCCAGCAGTGAAGCGGTGGGGACAGGGCCGAACACTGAAGCTTTCTTT	CASSEAVGTGPNTEAFF
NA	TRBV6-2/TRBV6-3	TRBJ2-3	TGTGCCAGCAGCCGGACGTACAGCACAGATACGCAGTATTTT	CASSRTYSTDTQYF
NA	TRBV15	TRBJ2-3	TGTGCCACCAGCAGATCGGCAAGCACAGATACGCAGTATTTT	CATSRSASTDTQYF
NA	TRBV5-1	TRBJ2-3	TGCGCCAGCAGCTTGGATCTACCTACCACAGATACGCAGTATTTT	CASSLDLPTTDTQYF
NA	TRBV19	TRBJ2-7	TGTGCCAGTAGTGCCGGGGGACTCCGCCGGGACGAGCAGTACTTC	CASSAGGLRRDEQYF
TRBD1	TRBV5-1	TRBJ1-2	TGCGCCAGCAGCCGGGGACAGGGGGCATCTCGAGGAATAGGCTACACCTTC	CASSRGQGASRGIGYTF
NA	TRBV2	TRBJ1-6	TGTGCCAGCAGTGAAGGGACAGCCAATTCACCCCTCCACTTT	CASSEGTANSPLHF
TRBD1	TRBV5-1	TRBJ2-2	TGCGCCAGCAGCTCCGGACAGGGGGCATTCGGGGAGCTGTTTTTT	CASSSGQGAFGELFF
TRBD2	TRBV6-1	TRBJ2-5	TGTGCCAGCAGTGATCTCGGGGGGAGACAAGAGACCCAGTACTTC	CASSDLGGRQETQYF
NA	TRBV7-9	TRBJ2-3	TGTGCCAGCAGCTTAGCTAAAGATACGCAGTATTTT	CASSLAKDTQYF
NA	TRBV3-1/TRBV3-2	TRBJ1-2	TGTGCCAGCAGCGCCGGACCGTGGGATGGCTACACCTTC	CASSAGPWDGYTF
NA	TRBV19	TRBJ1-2	TGTGCCAGTACCTACGGAGGGTTTCGTTATGGCTACACCTTC	CASTYGGFRYGYTF
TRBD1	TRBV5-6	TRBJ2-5	TGTGCCAGCAGCACTTACAGGGGTGCGGGAGAGACCCAGTACTTC	CASSTYRGAGETQYF
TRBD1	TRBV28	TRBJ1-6	TGTGCCAGCAGTAACCGGGACAGTTTGAGGGATTCACCCCTCCACTTT	CASSNRDSLRDSPLHF
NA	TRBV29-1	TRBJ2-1	TGCAGCGTCCAGATGAGCTCCTACAATGAGCAGTTCTTC	CSVQMSSYNEQFF
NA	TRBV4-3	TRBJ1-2	TGCGCCAGCAGCCAAGGGGCGCAGGGTGATTATGGCTACACCTTC	CASSQGAQGDYGYTF
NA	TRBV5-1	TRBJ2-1	TGCGCCAGCAGCTCCGGGCAGGGCGCCTACAATGAGCAGTTCTTC	CASSSGQGAYNEQFF
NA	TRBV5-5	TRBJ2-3	TGTGCCAGCAGCTTCCAGTCGGGCCTACGCACAGATACGCAGTATTTT	CASSFQSGLRTDTQYF
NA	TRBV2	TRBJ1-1	TGTGCCAGCAGGAGGGGGGCAGGGGACCTGAACACTGAAGCTTTCTTT	CASRRGAGDLNTEAFF
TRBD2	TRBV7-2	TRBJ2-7	TGTGCCAGCAGCTTAAGTCTAGCGGGGGACGAGCAGTACTTC	CASSLSLAGDEQYF
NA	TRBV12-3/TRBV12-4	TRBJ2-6	TGTGCCACCGGGGGTACTGGGGCCAACGTCCTGACTTTC	CATGGTGANVLTF
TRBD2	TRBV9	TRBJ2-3	TGTGCCAGCAGCGTAGGACTAGCGGGGGGGCCAGGAGATACGCAGTATTTT	CASSVGLAGGPGDTQYF
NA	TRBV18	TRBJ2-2	TGTGCCAGCTCATTCACGGAGGGGGTAATCAACACCGGGGAGCTGTTTTTT	CASSFTEGVINTGELFF
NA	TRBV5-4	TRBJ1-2	TGTGCCAGCAGCTGGGGACAATCATATGGCTACACCTTC	CASSWGQSYGYTF
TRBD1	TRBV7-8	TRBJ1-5	TGTGCCAGCAGCTTAAGAGGACAGGGGAGAGTAGGTCAGCCCCAGCATTTT	CASSLRGQGRVGQPQHF
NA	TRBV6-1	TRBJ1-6	TGTGCCAGCAGTGAAAGGTGGCAGGGAAATTCACCCCTCCACTTT	CASSERWQGNSPLHF
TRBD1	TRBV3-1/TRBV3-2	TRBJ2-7	TGTGCCAGCAGTTTCGGGACAGGCCTGACCTACGAGCAGTACTTC	CASSFGTGLTYEQYF
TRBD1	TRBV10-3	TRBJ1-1	TGTGCCATCAGTGAAACAGACAGGGACACTGAAGCTTTCTTT	CAISETDRDTEAFF
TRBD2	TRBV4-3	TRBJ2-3	TGCGCCAGCAGCCAAGAGAGGCGCCTTCGCGGGGGGGCGGGAGATACGCAGTATTTT	CASSQERRLRGGAGDTQYF
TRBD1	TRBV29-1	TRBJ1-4	TGCAGCGTTGAAGTCGCCGGGACAGGGGTTGAAAAACTGTTTTTT	CSVEVAGTGVEKLFF
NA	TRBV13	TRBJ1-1	TGTGCCAGCAGCTTCGGTCGGAACACTGAAGCTTTCTTT	CASSFGRNTEAFF
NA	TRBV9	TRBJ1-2	TGTGCCAGCAGCATGCCACCCGGCTATGGCTACACCTTC	CASSMPPGYGYTF
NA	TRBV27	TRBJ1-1	TGTGCCAGCAGTCTGGGTTCATCGGGGGGCTTGGCTTTCTTT	CASSLGSSGGLAFF
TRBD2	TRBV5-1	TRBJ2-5	TGCGCCAGCAGCTGGGGGACTAGCGGGGGAGAGACCCAGTACTTC	CASSWGTSGGETQYF
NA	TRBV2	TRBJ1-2	TGTGCCAGCAGTGAATCTTTTGGTACGGACCACCTAAGGGTGATGTCCTTC	CASSESFGTDHLRVMSF
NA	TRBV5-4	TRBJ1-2	TGTGCCAGCAGCTTGGAGGCTGATGAACTATGGCTACACTTC	CASSLEADELWLHF